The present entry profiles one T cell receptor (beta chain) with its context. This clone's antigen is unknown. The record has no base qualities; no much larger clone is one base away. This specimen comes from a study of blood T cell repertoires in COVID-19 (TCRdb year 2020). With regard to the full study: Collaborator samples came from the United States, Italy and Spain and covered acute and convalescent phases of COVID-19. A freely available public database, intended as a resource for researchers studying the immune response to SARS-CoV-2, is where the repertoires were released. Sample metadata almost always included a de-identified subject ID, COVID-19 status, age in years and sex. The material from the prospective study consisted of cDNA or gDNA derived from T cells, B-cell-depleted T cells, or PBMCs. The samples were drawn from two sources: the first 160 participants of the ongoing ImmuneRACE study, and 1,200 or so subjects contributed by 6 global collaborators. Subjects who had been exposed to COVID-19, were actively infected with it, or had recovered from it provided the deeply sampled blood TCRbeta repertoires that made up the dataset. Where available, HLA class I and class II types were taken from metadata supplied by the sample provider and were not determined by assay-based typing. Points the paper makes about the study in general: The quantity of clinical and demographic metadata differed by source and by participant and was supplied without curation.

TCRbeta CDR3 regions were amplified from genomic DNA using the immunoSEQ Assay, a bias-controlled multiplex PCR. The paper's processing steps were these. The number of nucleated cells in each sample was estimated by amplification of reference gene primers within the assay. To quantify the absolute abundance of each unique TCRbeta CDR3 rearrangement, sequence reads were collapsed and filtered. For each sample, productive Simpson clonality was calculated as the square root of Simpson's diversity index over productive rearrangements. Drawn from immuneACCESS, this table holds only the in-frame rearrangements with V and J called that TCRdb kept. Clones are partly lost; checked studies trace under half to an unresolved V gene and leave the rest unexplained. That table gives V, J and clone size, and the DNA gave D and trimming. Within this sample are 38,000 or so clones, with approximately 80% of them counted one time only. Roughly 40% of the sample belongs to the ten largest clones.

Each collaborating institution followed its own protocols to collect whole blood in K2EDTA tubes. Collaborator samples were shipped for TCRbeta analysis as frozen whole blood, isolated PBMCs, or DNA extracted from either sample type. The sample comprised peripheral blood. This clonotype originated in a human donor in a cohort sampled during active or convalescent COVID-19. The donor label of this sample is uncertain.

CDR3 reads: CAWRAVASGELFF. The DNA reads as follows: TGTGCCTGGAGGGCGGTCGCCTCGGGGGAGCTGTTTTTT. The V gene is TRBV30 and the J gene is TRBJ2-2; no confident D gene assignment can be made. Relative to germline, V is 3 bases shorter and J is 8 bases shorter, with 13 bases between their ends. For CDR1 and CDR2, the germline V gene (reference sequence) lists GTSNPN and SVGIG. Counted from cysteine to phenylalanine, this CDR3 has 13 amino acids. Only CDR3 DNA remains: 39 bases, in frame from the first base.